This TCR beta chain is from a study of T-cell reconstitution after alpha-beta-depleted transplantation in children. After removal of 6 bases from V and 8 bases from J, the junction contained 10 bases not matched to a gene. The length of the CDR3 is 14 residues. This clonotype was seen only a few times. It was with unique molecular identifiers that the TCRbeta library was prepared. MiXCR was run by TCRdb on the PCR reads, yielding one entry per CDR3 protein. The data contain 600,000 to 700,000 distinct CDR3 sequences, around 16% of them singletons. J is TRBJ1-2 and V is TRBV12-3 or TRBV12-4; the match to TRBD1 covers 9 bases. Material: PBMCs from the stem cell graft donor, obtained from the stem cell graft. This clonotype originated in a human donor who donated a stem cell graft to a child with acute myeloid leukemia. Here the CDR3 reads CASRATGGAWGYTF. The CDR3 DNA reads as TGTGCCAGCAGAGCCACAGGGGGCGCCTGGGGCTACACCTTC.